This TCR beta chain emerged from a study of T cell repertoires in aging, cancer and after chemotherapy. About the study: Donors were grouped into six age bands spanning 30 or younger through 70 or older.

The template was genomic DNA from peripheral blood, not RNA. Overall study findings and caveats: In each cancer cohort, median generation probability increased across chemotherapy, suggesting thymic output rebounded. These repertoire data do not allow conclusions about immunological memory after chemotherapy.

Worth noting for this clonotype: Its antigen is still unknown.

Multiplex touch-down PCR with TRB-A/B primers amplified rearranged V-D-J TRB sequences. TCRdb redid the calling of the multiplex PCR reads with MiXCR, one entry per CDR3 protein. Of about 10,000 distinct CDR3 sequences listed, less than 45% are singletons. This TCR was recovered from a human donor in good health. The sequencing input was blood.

This CDR3 reads CAWRITGSGWAYYGYTF. CDR3 coding DNA: TGTGCCTGGCGGATCACGGGGTCGGGGTGGGCTTACTATGGCTACACCTTC. V and J are TRBV30 and TRBJ1-2, with D hard to call. The CDR3 totals 17 residues. V gave up 5 bases and J gave up 3 bases, with 25 bases separating them. Germline CDR1 and CDR2: GTSNPN and SVGIG (reference sequence).